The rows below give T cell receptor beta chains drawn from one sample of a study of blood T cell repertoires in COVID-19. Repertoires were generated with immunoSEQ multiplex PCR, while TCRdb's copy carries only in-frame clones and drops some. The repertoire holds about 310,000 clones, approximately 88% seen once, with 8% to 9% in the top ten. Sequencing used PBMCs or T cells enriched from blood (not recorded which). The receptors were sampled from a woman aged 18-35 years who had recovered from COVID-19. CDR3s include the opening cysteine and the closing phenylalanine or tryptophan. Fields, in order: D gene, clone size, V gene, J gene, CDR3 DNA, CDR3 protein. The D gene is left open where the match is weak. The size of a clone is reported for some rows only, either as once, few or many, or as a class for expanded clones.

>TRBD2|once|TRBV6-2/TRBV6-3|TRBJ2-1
TGTGCCAGCAGCCCTATTTCCAGCGGGGGGAAGGGAGACAATGAGCAGTTCTTC
CASSPISSGGKGDNEQFF
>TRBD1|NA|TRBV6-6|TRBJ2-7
TGTGCCAGCAGATGGGGACAGAAAGAATACGAGCAGTACTTC
CASRWGQKEYEQYF
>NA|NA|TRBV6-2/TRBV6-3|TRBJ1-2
TGTGCCAGCAGCGCAATACAGGAGCTCGGGTCTAACTATGGCTACACCTTC
CASSAIQELGSNYGYTF
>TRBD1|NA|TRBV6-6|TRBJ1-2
TGTGCCAGCAGTTACGAGACCGGGACAGGGGCCCATGGCTACACCTTC
CASSYETGTGAHGYTF
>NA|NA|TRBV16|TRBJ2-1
TGTGCCAGCAGCCCTACATTCCAGGGAAGCAATGAGCAGTTCTTC
CASSPTFQGSNEQFF
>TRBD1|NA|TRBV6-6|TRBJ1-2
TGTGCCAGCAGTCGGGGAGGACAGGGGAGTTACTATGGCTACACCTTC
CASSRGGQGSYYGYTF
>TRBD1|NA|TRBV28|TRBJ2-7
TGTGCCAGCAGTTCACGACAGGGTACGAACTTC
CASSSRQGTNF
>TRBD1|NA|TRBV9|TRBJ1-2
TGTGCCAGCAGCCCCGGCCACAGGGGAAACTATGGCTACACCTTC
CASSPGHRGNYGYTF
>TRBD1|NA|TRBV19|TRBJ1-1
TGTGCCAGTAGTTACGAACAGGGGCTTGGAGCTTTCTTT
CASSYEQGLGAFF
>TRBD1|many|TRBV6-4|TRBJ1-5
TGTGCCAGTAGTCGGACAGGGGGCGACAATCAGCCCCAGCATTTT
CASSRTGGDNQPQHF
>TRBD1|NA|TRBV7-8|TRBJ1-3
TGTGCCAGCAGCTTAACAACCAGGGGGAGCTCTGGAAACACCATATATTTT
CASSLTTRGSSGNTIYF
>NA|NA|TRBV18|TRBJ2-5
TGTGCCAGCTCCCCCGCGCTAAAAGAGACCCAGTACTTC
CASSPALKETQYF
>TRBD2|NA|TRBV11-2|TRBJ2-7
TGTGCCAGCAGCTTAGTGGCTAGCGGCTACGAGCAGTACTTC
CASSLVASGYEQYF
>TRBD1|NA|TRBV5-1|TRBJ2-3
TGCGCCAGCAGCGTACAGGGGGCAACAGATACGCAGTATTTT
CASSVQGATDTQYF
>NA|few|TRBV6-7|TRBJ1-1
TGTGCCAGCAGTTACTTCGCCCTGCGAAACACTGAAGCTTTCTTT
CASSYFALRNTEAFF
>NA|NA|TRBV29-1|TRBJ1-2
TGCAGCGTTGAAGTTGGGCAGGCCTACACCTTC
CSVEVGQAYTF
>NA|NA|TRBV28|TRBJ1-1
TGTGCCAGCAGTTGGTCGAGGCAGAAAGCTTTCTTT
CASSWSRQKAFF
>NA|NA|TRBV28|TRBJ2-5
TGTGCCAGCAGTCCGACCTGGCGGTTGGAGACCCAGTACTTC
CASSPTWRLETQYF
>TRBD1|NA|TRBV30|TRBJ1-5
TGTGCCTGTAACCGGGACAGCACAGATCAGCCCCAGCATTTT
CACNRDSTDQPQHF
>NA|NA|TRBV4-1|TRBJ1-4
TGCGCCAGCAGCCAATTGACCGTGCGGATTAATGAAAAACTGTTTTTT
CASSQLTVRINEKLFF
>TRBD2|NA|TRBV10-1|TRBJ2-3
TGCGCCAGCAGTGAGTCGACTAGCGGGAGATTAGGGGGCACAGATACGCAGTATTTT
CASSESTSGRLGGTDTQYF
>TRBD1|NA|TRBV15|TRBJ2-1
TGTGCCACCAGCAGAGATCCTCCAAGCGCCTCAGGGGGATTATACAATGAGCAGTTCTTC
CATSRDPPSASGGLYNEQFF
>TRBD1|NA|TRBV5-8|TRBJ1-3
TGTGCCAGCAGCTTGGGCTGGGACAGGGGCCTCTCTGGAAACACCATATATTTT
CASSLGWDRGLSGNTIYF
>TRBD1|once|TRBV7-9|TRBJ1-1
TGTGCCAGCAGTGTGGACAGGGGGCGCTCGGGATACACTGAAGCTTTCTTT
CASSVDRGRSGYTEAFF
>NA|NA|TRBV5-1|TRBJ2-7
TGCGCCAGCAGCGCCCGTCCGGGACTGATCTACGAGCAGTACTTC
CASSARPGLIYEQYF
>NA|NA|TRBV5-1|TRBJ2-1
TGCGCCAGCAGCTTCCGGGACACCCTCAATGAGCAGTTCTTC
CASSFRDTLNEQFF
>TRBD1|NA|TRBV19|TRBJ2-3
TGTGCCAGCCGGGACAGGGGGATCACAGATACGCAGTATTTT
CASRDRGITDTQYF
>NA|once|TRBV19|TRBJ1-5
TGTGCCAGTAGCCTCGGGACACCCTATAGCAATCAGCCCCAGCATTTT
CASSLGTPYSNQPQHF
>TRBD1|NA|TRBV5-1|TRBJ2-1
TGCGCCAGCAGCGACCGGGACAGGGGATTCAGCGAGCAGTTCTTC
CASSDRDRGFSEQFF